This T cell receptor beta chain was captured in a study of patients and donors after allogeneic stem cell transplantation. A single record per CDR3 protein comes from TCRdb applying MiXCR to the RT-PCR reads. Here the sample spans a few hundred thousand distinct CDR3 sequences, 13% to 15% being singletons. This CDR3 is built from 17 residues. Per the germline V gene, CDR1 is LGHDT and CDR2 is YNNKEL (reference sequence). V was clipped by 0 bases and J by 1 base, with 13 bases between them. The receptor was isolated from a human donor who was either an allogeneic HSCT recipient or a stem cell or donor lymphocyte infusion donor (not recorded which). It is not recorded whose cells these are; they may come from a transplant donor. This chain links TRBV3-1 with TRBJ2-1; maybe TRBD2 (5 bases). Material for sequencing was blood, either unsorted or a sorted T cell fraction (not recorded which). The CDR3 DNA sequence: TGTGCCAGCAGCCAAGATTTAAAGGGAGAGTCCTACAATGAGCAGTTCTTC. It translates to CASSQDLKGESYNEQFF.